Below are 15 T cell receptor beta chains sequenced from a single sample in a study of T cell repertoires in cytomegalovirus infection. TCRdb used MiXCR to reprocess the reads, holding one entry per CDR3 protein. The profile shows about 740,000 distinct CDR3 sequences, approximately 34% of them singletons. The sample was PBMCs. These receptors were collected from a human donor in good health (CMV status not recorded). Some clones in this sample may be carry-over from other donors' samples.

This clonotype was detected ten times or more. CDR3 sequence reads: CASSPIKNIQYF. The DNA of the CDR3 is TGTGCCAGCAGCCCGATCAAAAACATTCAGTACTTC. The chain carries TRBV7-8 and TRBJ2-4; unclear D gene. There are 12 residues in the CDR3. Trimming took off 5 bases at V and 3 bases at J, with 5 bases between the two ends. CDR1 is SGHVS, CDR2 FQNEAQ, per germline.

This rearrangement joins TRBV14 to TRBJ2-5, with a tentative D call TRBD1 (5 bases). V was trimmed by 0 bases and J by 3 bases, leaving 8 bases between them. The CDR3 length is 14 residues. CDR1 SGHDN and CDR2 FVKESK come from the germline V gene. Here the CDR3 reads CASSQEIREETQYF. As DNA, the CDR3 is TGTGCCAGCAGCCAAGAGATCAGGGAAGAGACCCAGTACTTC.

There are many counts of this clonotype. This sequence joins TRBV7-2 and TRBJ2-5, with D hard to call. The CDR3 totals 14 residues. Trimming cost V 4 bases and J 4 bases, with 13 bases left between them. In germline, CDR1 is SGHTA, CDR2 FQGNSA. The CDR3 here is CASSSPWDLETQYF. For the CDR3, the DNA is TGTGCCAGCAGCTCCCCTTGGGATCTAGAGACCCAGTACTTC.

This clonotype has only a few counts. The V and J genes are TRBV4-1 and TRBJ1-1; D uncertain. Trimming left V 4 bases short and J 6 bases short, with 9 bases between. CDR3 length: 12 amino acids. The germline V gene encodes CDR1 MGHRA and CDR2 YSYEKL. The CDR3 region has the DNA TGCGCCAGCAGCCGGGCTAGCTCTGAAGCTTTCTTT. Residues: CASSRASSEAFF.

This clonotype was counted a few times. The rearrangement joins TRBV7-9 to TRBJ2-3, with TRBD2 matching 8 bases. This CDR3 is built from 15 residues. V dropped 5 bases and J dropped 1; count of bases not matched to a gene: 5. From germline, CDR1 is SEHNR and CDR2 FQNEAQ (reference sequence). The CDR3 spells CASSQTSGRTDTQYF. The CDR3, as DNA: TGTGCCAGCAGCCAAACTAGCGGTCGCACAGATACGCAGTATTTT.

This clonotype showed up just a few times. The rearrangement links TRBV28 to TRBJ1-1; D remains unclear. The CDR3 extends over 15 amino acids. Per the germline V gene, CDR1 is MDHEN and CDR2 is SYDVKM. V lost 4 bases, J lost 5 bases, and 17 bases lay in between. The CDR3 here is CASSWASRGDTEAFF. The CDR3 DNA is TGTGCCAGCAGTTGGGCGTCCCGGGGTGATACTGAAGCTTTCTTT.

The V call is TRBV27, the J call TRBJ2-7; either TRBD1 or TRBD2 may fit D (5 bases each). Germline CDR1 MNHEY, CDR2 SMNVEV (reference sequence). V was pared by 2 bases and J by 0 bases, with 20 bases between. This CDR3 spans 18 amino acids. CDR3 nucleotide sequence: TGTGCCAGCAGTTTAATTGGGGGACCCGGGACCCGCTCCTACGAGCAGTACTTC. It codes for CASSLIGGPGTRSYEQYF.

The genes are TRBV24-1 and TRBJ2-3, with 12 positions matching TRBD2. Unmatched junction bases numbered 6, after V lost 12 bases and J lost 3 bases. Germline CDR1 is KGHDR and CDR2 is SFDVKD. The CDR3 is made up of 14 amino acids. CDR3 sequence: CASALAGGTDTQYF. In DNA, the CDR3 is TGTGCCTCAGCACTAGCGGGGGGAACAGATACGCAGTATTTT.

The chain has TRBV14 and TRBJ1-2; D is ambiguous. Trimming removed 4 bases from V and 4 bases from J, with 16 bases in between. The CDR3 covers 15 residues. Germline CDR1 is SGHDN and CDR2 is FVKESK. CDR3 in DNA: TGTGCCAGCAGCCCACCCGGTAGCATAGCCTATGGCTACACCTTC. Translated, it gives CASSPPGSIAYGYTF. The entire variable domain, with the rest obtained from reference TRBV14 and TRBJ1-2, is as follows: EAGVTQFPSHSVIEKGQTVTLRCDPISGHDNLYWYRRVMGKEIKFLLHFVKESKQDESGMPNNRFLAERTGGTYSTLKVQPAELEDSGVYFCASSPPGSIAYGYTFGSGTRLTVV.

In this sample, this clonotype turned up many times. The genes are TRBV7-8 and TRBJ2-1, with 9 bases matching TRBD2. Unmatched junction bases numbered 7, after V lost 4 bases and J lost 15 bases. The CDR3 runs to 12 residues. Per germline, CDR1 SGHVS and CDR2 FQNEAQ. CDR3: CASSSPGLALFF. As DNA, the CDR3 is TGTGCCAGCAGCTCTCCGGGACTAGCTCTGTTCTTC. Based on the CDR3 plus reference TRBV7-8 and TRBJ2-1, the full variable domain is GAGVSQSPRYKVAKRGQDVALRCDPISGHVSLFWYQQALGQGPEFLTYFQNEAQLDKSGLPSDRFFAERPEGSVSTLKIQRTQQEDSAVYLCASSSPGLALFFGPGTRLTVL.

V usage is TRBV7-6 and J usage is TRBJ2-5; tentatively, D is TRBD2 (7 bases). Trimming took 4 bases from V and 1 from J, leaving 19 bases between them. This CDR3 has 17 amino acids. Germline V lookup: CDR1 SGHVS, CDR2 FNYEAQ. The CDR3 reads CASSSTTGRGTQETQYF. For the CDR3, the DNA is TGTGCCAGCAGCTCTACTACAGGGAGGGGGACCCAAGAGACCCAGTACTTC.

In its sample, this clonotype was seen many times. The chain employs TRBV7-2 and TRBJ1-6; D not certain. Germline CDR1 reads SGHTA; CDR2 reads FQGNSA. This CDR3 has 14 residues. The ends were cut back, 5 bases at V and 10 bases at J, with 15 bases in the middle. CDR3 DNA: TGTGCCAGCAGCAGGACCGGCGGGAGGTCACCCCTCCACTTT. Its translation is CASSRTGGRSPLHF.

The V and J genes are TRBV6-2 or TRBV6-3 and TRBJ2-1; D is uncertain. The CDR3 is 14 amino acids. V lost 0 bases, J lost 7 bases, and 10 bases lay in between. CDR1 and CDR2 from the germline V gene are MNHEY and SVGEGT. Here the CDR3 DNA reads TGTGCCAGCAGTTACTCCCTAAATGGAAATGAGCAGTTCTTC. As protein: CASSYSLNGNEQFF.

The CDR3 loop reads CASSSVTGIGTEAFF. DNA for the CDR3: TGTGCCAGCAGCTCCGTGACAGGGATAGGCACTGAAGCTTTCTTT. The chain links TRBV7-3 to TRBJ1-1, with TRBD1 matching over 7 bases. This CDR3 comprises 15 residues. Trimming removed 4 bases from V and 4 bases from J; junction bases left unmatched: 9. CDR1 and CDR2 (germline): SGHTA, FQGTGA.

This clonotype was observed a few times. The chain carries TRBV20-1 and TRBJ1-1, with D possibly TRBD1 on 6 matching bases. Trimming removed 5 bases at V and 5 bases at J, with 15 bases between. Germline V gene data show CDR1 as DFQATT and CDR2 as SNEGSKA (reference sequence). This CDR3 region has 13 residues. CDR3 nucleotide sequence: TGCAGTGCTTATCCAGGGGTCGGGACTGAAGCTTTCTTT. It codes for CSAYPGVGTEAFF.